Listed below are T cell receptor beta chains from one sample, sequenced in a study of blood T cell repertoires in COVID-19. The protocol was immunoSEQ multiplex PCR, while the TCRdb copy is restricted to in-frame clones and leaves out a portion. The sample holds roughly 24,000 clones, roughly 92% seen once. Material: peripheral blood. The receptor set was obtained from a human donor in a cohort sampled during active COVID-19. Each CDR3 is given with its conserved first and last residue. Fields, in order: D gene, J gene, V gene, clone size, CDR3 protein, CDR3 DNA. A D gene is named only where the DNA matches it firmly. Rows may omit the clone size; those that give it use once, few, many or a size class.

D gene: TRBD2
J gene: TRBJ2-1
V gene: TRBV2
clone size: .
CDR3 protein: CASRAGTSFSDEQFF
CDR3 DNA: TGTGCCAGCAGAGCCGGGACTAGCTTTAGCGATGAGCAGTTCTTC

D gene: TRBD1
J gene: TRBJ2-6
V gene: TRBV2
clone size: .
CDR3 protein: CASRVTGAGANVLTF
CDR3 DNA: TGTGCCAGCAGGGTGACAGGGGCCGGGGCCAACGTCCTGACTTTC

D gene: TRBD1
J gene: TRBJ2-7
V gene: TRBV18
clone size: .
CDR3 protein: CASSPGQVSSYEQYF
CDR3 DNA: TGTGCCAGCTCACCGGGACAGGTTAGCTCCTACGAGCAGTACTTC

D gene: .
J gene: TRBJ2-4
V gene: TRBV21-1
clone size: .
CDR3 protein: CASSKEILAGGRLAKNIQYF
CDR3 DNA: TGTGCCAGCAGCAAAGAAATTCTAGCGGGAGGCCGGCTAGCCAAAAACATTCAGTACTTC

D gene: TRBD2
J gene: TRBJ2-2
V gene: TRBV7-9
clone size: once
CDR3 protein: CASSRPRGSGGPDTGELFF
CDR3 DNA: TGTGCCAGCAGCCGACCCCGGGGTAGCGGGGGACCGGACACCGGGGAGCTGTTTTTT

D gene: TRBD2
J gene: TRBJ2-5
V gene: TRBV27
clone size: .
CDR3 protein: CASRPGLAVNLYVTQYF
CDR3 DNA: TGTGCCAGCAGACCGGGACTAGCGGTTAATTTGTATGTGACCCAGTACTTC

D gene: .
J gene: TRBJ1-2
V gene: TRBV5-4
clone size: .
CDR3 protein: CASSLGAGANYGYTF
CDR3 DNA: TGTGCCAGCAGCTTGGGGGCAGGGGCTAACTATGGCTACACCTTC

D gene: .
J gene: TRBJ2-3
V gene: TRBV6-2/TRBV6-3
clone size: .
CDR3 protein: CASSFVADTQYF
CDR3 DNA: TGTGCCAGCAGTTTTGTAGCAGATACGCAGTATTTT

D gene: .
J gene: TRBJ1-2
V gene: TRBV7-2
clone size: .
CDR3 protein: CASSPRAGTRANYGYTF
CDR3 DNA: TGTGCCAGCAGCCCCCGTGCTGGAACGCGGGCTAACTATGGCTACACCTTC

D gene: TRBD1
J gene: TRBJ2-4
V gene: TRBV7-9
clone size: .
CDR3 protein: CASSPTGIQYF
CDR3 DNA: TGTGCCAGCAGCCCGACAGGGATACAGTACTTC

D gene: .
J gene: TRBJ2-5
V gene: TRBV4-1
clone size: .
CDR3 protein: CASSQGGLGGALATQETQYF
CDR3 DNA: TGCGCCAGCAGCCAGGGCGGACTGGGGGGGGCACTAGCGACCCAAGAGACCCAGTACTTC

D gene: TRBD1
J gene: TRBJ1-2
V gene: TRBV6-5
clone size: .
CDR3 protein: CASRGQVNYGYTF
CDR3 DNA: TGTGCCAGCAGAGGACAGGTCAACTATGGCTACACCTTC

D gene: TRBD2
J gene: TRBJ2-7
V gene: TRBV30
clone size: .
CDR3 protein: CAWSPTRTSGISYEQYF
CDR3 DNA: TGTGCCTGGAGCCCGACTAGGACTAGCGGGATCTCCTACGAGCAGTACTTC

D gene: TRBD2
J gene: TRBJ2-6
V gene: TRBV5-1
clone size: .
CDR3 protein: CASSPGGGGGANVLTF
CDR3 DNA: TGCGCCAGCAGCCCCGGGGGGGGCGGTGGGGCCAACGTCCTGACTTTC

D gene: .
J gene: TRBJ1-2
V gene: TRBV18
clone size: .
CDR3 protein: CASSPPTGAGYTF
CDR3 DNA: TGTGCCAGCTCACCACCGACAGGCGCTGGCTACACCTTC

D gene: TRBD1
J gene: TRBJ1-4
V gene: TRBV5-1
clone size: .
CDR3 protein: CASSTGQTGGGEKLFF
CDR3 DNA: TGCGCCAGCAGCACGGGACAGACGGGCGGAGGTGAAAAACTGTTTTTT

D gene: .
J gene: TRBJ1-5
V gene: TRBV27
clone size: once
CDR3 protein: CASSLSRGPSNQPQHF
CDR3 DNA: TGTGCCAGCAGTTTATCCAGGGGTCCCAGCAATCAGCCCCAGCATTTT

D gene: .
J gene: TRBJ2-7
V gene: TRBV24-1
clone size: .
CDR3 protein: CATSDVGLAEQYF
CDR3 DNA: TGTGCCACCAGTGACGTGGGACTTGCCGAGCAGTACTTC

D gene: .
J gene: TRBJ2-3
V gene: TRBV29-1
clone size: .
CDR3 protein: CSVEVRRRQSTDTQYF
CDR3 DNA: TGCAGCGTTGAAGTCAGACGTCGACAGTCGACAGATACGCAGTATTTT

D gene: .
J gene: TRBJ2-2
V gene: TRBV19
clone size: .
CDR3 protein: CASKKGTIADTGELFF
CDR3 DNA: TGTGCCAGTAAAAAGGGGACAATCGCGGACACCGGGGAGCTGTTTTTT

D gene: TRBD2
J gene: TRBJ2-3
V gene: TRBV5-4
clone size: .
CDR3 protein: CASSLAASGSSDTQYF
CDR3 DNA: TGTGCCAGCAGCTTGGCGGCTAGCGGGAGTTCAGATACGCAGTATTTT

D gene: TRBD2
J gene: TRBJ2-1
V gene: TRBV5-4
clone size: .
CDR3 protein: CASSLTSGREAEQFF
CDR3 DNA: TGTGCCAGCAGCCTGACTAGCGGGAGGGAAGCTGAGCAGTTCTTC

D gene: TRBD2
J gene: TRBJ2-7
V gene: TRBV19
clone size: once
CDR3 protein: CATLGRGGESIYEQYF
CDR3 DNA: TGTGCCACCCTCGGGCGGGGGGGCGAGAGTATCTACGAGCAGTACTTC

D gene: TRBD1
J gene: TRBJ1-2
V gene: TRBV27
clone size: .
CDR3 protein: CASSSGGKGYTF
CDR3 DNA: TGTGCCAGCAGTTCAGGGGGCAAGGGCTACACCTTC

D gene: TRBD1
J gene: TRBJ1-1
V gene: TRBV7-2
clone size: .
CDR3 protein: CASSLGSSFQGVGTEAFF
CDR3 DNA: TGTGCCAGCAGCTTAGGGAGCAGTTTTCAGGGGGTTGGTACTGAAGCTTTCTTT

D gene: .
J gene: TRBJ1-6
V gene: TRBV5-1
clone size: .
CDR3 protein: CASSLAGVNSPLHF
CDR3 DNA: TGCGCCAGCAGCTTGGCAGGGGTGAATTCACCCCTCCACTTT

D gene: .
J gene: TRBJ2-2
V gene: TRBV5-1
clone size: .
CDR3 protein: CASSLSRVGAGELFF
CDR3 DNA: TGCGCCAGCAGCTTAAGTCGCGTGGGAGCCGGGGAGCTGTTTTTT

D gene: TRBD2
J gene: TRBJ2-1
V gene: TRBV11-3
clone size: .
CDR3 protein: CASSPLAGGYNEQFF
CDR3 DNA: TGTGCCAGCAGCCCGCTAGCGGGAGGGTACAATGAGCAGTTCTTC

D gene: TRBD1
J gene: TRBJ2-7
V gene: TRBV19
clone size: once
CDR3 protein: CASSITGQTIYEQYF
CDR3 DNA: TGTGCCAGTAGTATAACGGGACAGACGATCTACGAGCAGTACTTC

D gene: TRBD1
J gene: TRBJ1-5
V gene: TRBV18
clone size: .
CDR3 protein: CASSPGTGRNQPQHF
CDR3 DNA: TGTGCCAGCTCACCCGGGACAGGGCGCAATCAGCCCCAGCATTTT

D gene: TRBD1
J gene: TRBJ2-1
V gene: TRBV24-1
clone size: .
CDR3 protein: CATTSDRRNEQFF
CDR3 DNA: TGTGCCACCACCTCGGACAGGCGAAATGAGCAGTTCTTC

D gene: .
J gene: TRBJ1-2
V gene: TRBV18
clone size: .
CDR3 protein: CASSPGTGSNYGYTF
CDR3 DNA: TGTGCCAGCTCACCAGGTACAGGATCTAACTATGGCTACACCTTC